The 3 T cell receptor beta chains below were found in one sample sequenced in a study of CD8 T cells in Susac syndrome. Reverse transcription of about 0.45 to 1 ug RNA was performed with random hexamers. TCRdb ran MiXCR on the immunoSEQ multiplex PCR reads and lists one entry per CDR3 protein. The repertoire includes under 95,000 distinct CDR3 sequences, roughly 94% of them detected once, and roughly 0.31% sits in the top ten. The sequenced sample consisted of CD4+ T cells from PBMCs. The origin of the receptors is a human donor with Susac syndrome.

The V gene is TRBV20-1, the J gene TRBJ2-5; D possibly uses TRBD1 or TRBD2 (6 bases each). Germline V CDR1 and CDR2: DFQATT, SNEGSKA (reference sequence). This CDR3 is 13 amino acids long. Trimming removed 6 bases from V and 5 bases from J, with 16 bases in between. CDR3 sequence (DNA): TGCAGTGCGACAGGAGGAGGGATTGAGACCCAGTACTTC. Translation gives CSATGGGIETQYF.

This clonotype was recorded only once. The chain links TRBV28 to TRBJ2-7; D unresolved. The CDR3 is 14 residues long. The V gene lost 6 bases and the J gene lost 1 base, with 13 bases spanning the gap. Looked up from germline, CDR1 is MDHEN and CDR2 is SYDVKM. The CDR3 DNA reads TGTGCCAGCAGCCATCGTGGGCGATCCTACGAGCAGTACTTC. This translates into CASSHRGRSYEQYF.

The gene calls are TRBV30 and TRBJ1-6; D unclear. This CDR3 is 13 amino acids long. Trimming took off 7 bases at V and 7 bases at J, with 14 bases between the two ends. Germline CDR1 is GTSNPN and CDR2 is SVGIG (reference sequence). The CDR3 protein is CASDWAVNSPLHF. As DNA, the CDR3 is TGTGCCTCGGACTGGGCAGTGAATTCACCCCTCCACTTT. Full variable domain (missing parts from reference TRBV30 and TRBJ1-6): SQTIHQWPATLVQPVGSPLSLECTVEGTSNPNLYWYRQAAGRGLQLLFYSVGIGQISSEVPQNLSASRPQDRQFILSSKKLLLSDSGFYLCASDWAVNSPLHFGNGTRLTVT.